This T cell receptor (beta chain) was captured in a study of T cells in women clearing cervical HPV infection. Looking at the study overall: Cases were women with histologically confirmed HPV16-related CIN3 or worse, including a couple of invasive cancers. Findings of the study overall: CIN3+ cases had significantly higher TCR richness than controls; evenness did not differ.

Comment on this clone: As yet, its antigen is unknown. The CDR3 extends 3 residues past the end of the read, so its final part is completed from the germline J gene.

Sequencing used immunoSEQ multiplex PCR; TCRdb keeps in-frame clones, though not all of them. This repertoire includes some 21,000 clones. The CDR3 is made up of 18 amino acids. V lost 8 bases, J lost 4 bases, and 22 bases stayed unmatched. The receptor was derived from a woman aged 18-70 years with a cervical HPV16 infection that either progressed to CIN3+ or cleared (not recorded which). Sequencing was done on a sample of blood buffy coat. V and J are TRBV23-1 and TRBJ1-1; 7 positions agree with TRBD1. TRBV23-1 is reported as an ORF; its role is uncertain. Partial CDR3 DNA: TGCGCCAGCGGACCAATCCTCCTTCGACAGGGTTTCGGCACTGAA. As protein: CASGPILLRQGFGTE. The CDR3 reads in full as CASGPILLRQGFGTEAFF.